This entry concerns a single T cell receptor (beta chain). Its antigen is not identified. Germline CDR1 SNHLY, CDR2 FYNNEI. The CDR3 has 17 amino acids. V dropped 7 bases and J dropped 1 base, with 20 bases sitting between them. The data were obtained in a study of shared clonotypes between healthy human individuals. Clones were sequenced by immunoSEQ multiplex PCR, and TCRdb holds only the in-frame ones, with some missing. The table records about 700,000 clones, less than 85% of them present only once. General observations from the study: Non-shared clonotypes displayed generation probabilities falling below those of clonotypes present in all four donors. Represented diversity (both genetic and exposure-history) was limited by the small number of donors.

The chain joins TRBV2 to TRBJ1-5; D not resolved. The sequence was obtained from a woman younger than 45 in good health. Sequencing was performed on memory CD4+ T cells sorted from blood. Subset meaning: CD45RA-negative fraction. This CDR3 reads CASTLSWGLSSNQPQHF. CDR3 bases: TGTGCCAGCACCCTGAGTTGGGGTCTCTCGAGCAATCAGCCCCAGCATTTT.